Following are 30 T cell receptor beta chains from one sample sequenced in a study of cytomegalovirus exposure and HLA in healthy donors. Primers included in the PCR were 60 Vbeta and 13 Jbeta primers. The data were produced by immunoSEQ multiplex PCR, yet TCRdb's version contains in-frame clones alone and is incomplete. The sample holds 100,000 to 150,000 clones, around 75% seen once. Sequenced: PBMCs. These receptors all stem from a woman in her 50s in good health and CMV-seronegative.

The chain is built from TRBV19 and TRBJ2-1, with 9 nucleotides matching TRBD2. J was trimmed by 4 bases and V by 5 bases; bases with no gene match: 6. Germline V gene sequence: CDR1 LNHDA, CDR2 SQIVND (reference sequence). The CDR3 length is 15 residues. CDR3 bases: TGTGCCAGTAGTTCGGGACTAGCATATTACAATGAGCAGTTCTTC. Its translation: CASSSGLAYYNEQFF.

The sample holds one count of this clone. V gene TRBV27 combines with J gene TRBJ1-5; D is unresolved. CDR3 length: 15 residues. Germline CDR1 MNHEY, CDR2 SMNVEV (reference sequence). The V and J ends lost 5 bases and 0 bases respectively, with 11 bases between them. CDR3 residues: CASSPWQNSNQPQHF. CDR3 nucleotide sequence: TGTGCCAGCAGTCCCTGGCAGAATAGCAATCAGCCCCAGCATTTT.

In this sample, this clone turned up a few times. This rearrangement joins TRBV5-5 to TRBJ2-7; TRBD1 aligns across 10 bases. Unmatched junction bases numbered 4, after V lost 4 bases and J lost 3 bases. The length of the CDR3 is 14 residues. CDR1 and CDR2 (germline): SGHKS, YYEKEE (reference sequence). This CDR3 is CASSTGQGYYEQYF. As DNA, the CDR3 is TGTGCCAGCAGCACGGGACAGGGGTACTACGAGCAGTACTTC.

There are a few counts of this clone. The V and J genes are TRBV5-6 and TRBJ1-1; D is unresolved. Germline values: CDR1 SGHDT, CDR2 YYEEEE. V lost 0 bases and J lost 3, with 3 bases in between. The CDR3 sequence is 12 residues long. The CDR3 region is CASSLVYTEAFF. The CDR3, as DNA: TGTGCCAGCAGCTTGGTATACACTGAAGCTTTCTTT.

The V call is TRBV28, the J call TRBJ2-7; 10 bases align to TRBD2. Trimming took 6 bases from V and 3 from J; bases not matched to a gene: 8. Germline V gene data show CDR1 as MDHEN and CDR2 as SYDVKM. There are 15 residues in the CDR3. This CDR3 is CASSVPASGSYEQYF. CDR3 nucleotides: TGTGCCAGCAGCGTCCCCGCTAGCGGGAGCTACGAGCAGTACTTC.

The chain is built from TRBV25-1 and TRBJ1-1, with no clear D. CDR1 is MGHDK and CDR2 is SYGVNS in the germline V gene. Trimming removed 3 bases from V and 5 bases from J, with 13 bases in between. The CDR3 has 14 residues. CDR3 DNA: TGTGCCAGCAGTGATACGGGAGAAGGAACTGAAGCTTTCTTT. This gives the protein CASSDTGEGTEAFF. Together with reference TRBV25-1 and TRBJ1-1, the CDR3 gives the full variable domain: EADIYQTPRYLVIGTGKKITLECSQTMGHDKMYWYQQDPGMELHLIHYSYGVNSTEKGDLSSESTVSRIRTEHFPLTLESARPSHTSQYLCASSDTGEGTEAFFGQGTRLTVV.

This sequence joins TRBV14 and TRBJ2-5, with D possibly TRBD1 on 5 matching bases. The DNA matches TRBJ2-7 better at its end, which makes the J call doubtful. Germline V gene data show CDR1 as SGHDN and CDR2 as FVKESK. This CDR3 spans 15 amino acids. DNA of the CDR3: TGTGCCAGCAGCCAAGTTTCAGGGATTGCCTACGAGCAGTACTTC. It codes for CASSQVSGIAYEQYF.

The sample holds one count of this clone. The chain links TRBV5-6 to TRBJ2-2; D unresolved. This CDR3 is 14 amino acids long. Germline loops: CDR1 SGHDT, CDR2 YYEEEE. V was trimmed by 4 bases and J by 2 bases, leaving 9 bases between them. The CDR3 nucleotides are TGTGCCAGCAGCCTCGGCGGTAACACCGGGGAGCTGTTTTTT. This codes for CASSLGGNTGELFF.

This chain uses TRBV28 with TRBJ2-4; D perhaps matches TRBD2 (6 bases). V was clipped by 6 bases and J by 0 bases, with 9 bases between them. Germline V lookup: CDR1 MDHEN, CDR2 SYDVKM. The CDR3 consists of 14 residues. DNA for the CDR3: TGTGCCAGCAGACTTAGCGGAGCCAAAAACATTCAGTACTTC. Protein sequence: CASRLSGAKNIQYF.

The chain carries TRBV12-5 and TRBJ1-1; D uncertain. The CDR3 runs 13 residues. Germline V gene sequence: CDR1 LGHNT, CDR2 FRNRAP. V dropped 1 base and J dropped 1 base, with 4 bases sitting between them. This CDR3 reads CASGLAGNTEAFF. The DNA of the CDR3 is TGTGCTAGTGGTTTGGCGGGGAACACTGAAGCTTTCTTT.

V is TRBV9 and J is TRBJ2-3; maybe TRBD2 (5 bases). This CDR3 has 14 residues. CDR1 and CDR2 from the germline V gene are SGDLS and YYNGEE. Trimming stripped 4 bases from V and 3 bases from J, with 12 bases between. This CDR3 is CASSLGLSTDTQYF. The CDR3 bases are TGTGCCAGCAGCCTAGGACTGAGTACAGATACGCAGTATTTT.

The chain joins TRBV5-1 to TRBJ2-3; TRBD2 matches 7 bases. Germline assignment: CDR1 SGHRS and CDR2 YFSETQ. The CDR3 spans 13 residues. Trimming cost V 3 bases and J 3 bases; bases outside gene matches: 1. CDR3 residues: CASSWDYTDTQYF. The CDR3 bases are TGCGCCAGCAGCTGGGACTATACAGATACGCAGTATTTT.

The chain is built from TRBV19 and TRBJ2-2; a possible D gene is TRBD2 (5 bases). V lost 8 bases and J 0 bases, leaving 16 bases between the germline ends. There are 16 residues in the CDR3. Germline assignment: CDR1 LNHDA and CDR2 SQIVND (reference sequence). This chain's CDR3 is CASRASRTTNTGELFF. In DNA form, the CDR3 reads TGTGCCAGTCGAGCTAGCAGGACCACGAACACCGGGGAGCTGTTTTTT.

This chain uses TRBV13 with TRBJ1-2; D unresolved. Trimming stripped 6 bases from V and 0 bases from J, with 11 bases between. Germline V CDR1 and CDR2: PRHDT, FYEKMQ (reference sequence). There are 14 residues in the CDR3. As DNA, the CDR3 is TGTGCCAGCAGGAGGGTGTTTACTAACTATGGCTACACCTTC. This translates into CASRRVFTNYGYTF.

This sequence joins TRBV29-1 and TRBJ1-1; possibly TRBD1 for D (5 bases). CDR1 SQVTM and CDR2 ANQGSEA come from the germline V gene. Trimming shortened V by 4 bases and J by 0 bases, and 9 bases separated the two germline ends. The CDR3 is 13 residues long. The CDR3 loop is CSVVGHLNTEAFF. As DNA, the CDR3 is TGCAGCGTTGTGGGGCATCTGAACACTGAAGCTTTCTTT.

The V gene is TRBV28, the J gene TRBJ1-2; 8 nucleotides agree with TRBD1. Germline V gene data show CDR1 as MDHEN and CDR2 as SYDVKM. Trimming at V came to 6 bases and at J to 7 bases, leaving 13 bases not matched to a gene. This CDR3 spans 15 amino acids. In nucleotides, the CDR3 is TGTGCCAGCAGCCCTATGTTCAGGGGGCTTAGTGGCTACACCTTC. Encoded protein: CASSPMFRGLSGYTF.

The V and J genes are TRBV7-3 and TRBJ2-2; a weak D match, TRBD1 (5 bases). CDR3 size: 16 residues. V lost 5 bases to trimming and J lost 1 base, with 14 bases between them. Germline CDR1 and CDR2: SGHTA and FQGTGA. This CDR3 is CASSPGRQRNTGELFF. The CDR3 nucleotides are TGTGCCAGCAGCCCCGGACGACAGCGGAACACCGGGGAGCTGTTTTTT.

The chain joins TRBV6-5 to TRBJ1-3; 7 positions match TRBD1. CDR3 length equals 15 residues. Trimming cost V 4 bases and J 2 bases; bases outside gene matches: 5. From germline, CDR1 is MNHEY and CDR2 SVGAGI. CDR3: CASSFSTGTGNTIYF. CDR3 sequence (DNA): TGTGCCAGCAGTTTCTCGACAGGGACTGGAAACACCATATATTTT.

The chain couples TRBV6-5 to TRBJ1-1, with TRBD1 as a possible D gene (5 bases). CDR3 length equals 15 residues. The germline CDR1 and CDR2 sequences are MNHEY and SVGAGI. The V end lost 2 bases, the J end lost 0 bases, and 10 bases lay between the germline ends. CDR3 in DNA: TGTGCCAGCAGTTACGGGGGGTTGGTGAACACTGAAGCTTTCTTT. Protein product: CASSYGGLVNTEAFF.

The chain employs TRBV28 and TRBJ1-2; TRBD1 might be the D (5 bases). The CDR3 length is 13 residues. Germline V gives CDR1 MDHEN, CDR2 SYDVKM. V lost 5 bases, J lost 1 base, and 8 bases lay in between. The CDR3 DNA follows: TGTGCCAGCAGTCGGGGGTTTAACTATGGCTACACCTTC. It codes for CASSRGFNYGYTF.

The gene calls are TRBV6-1 and TRBJ1-5; D not certain. Trimming took 1 base from V and 0 from J, leaving 7 bases between them. Per the germline V gene, CDR1 is MNHNS and CDR2 is SASEGT. CDR3 size: 15 residues. The CDR3 region has the DNA TGTGCCAGCAGTGAAGGTCAGTATAGCAATCAGCCCCAGCATTTT. Residues: CASSEGQYSNQPQHF.

This clone showed up just once. For the CDR3, the DNA is TGTGCCAGCAGTCGAGGAGCTAACTATGGCTACACCTTC. This gives the protein CASSRGANYGYTF. The rearrangement joins TRBV27 to TRBJ1-2; D not certain. The CDR3 runs to 13 residues. V was cut by 5 bases and J by 0 bases, with 7 bases left in between. Germline CDR1 is MNHEY and CDR2 is SMNVEV (reference sequence).

The chain carries TRBV28 and TRBJ1-2; a possible D gene is TRBD1 (6 bases). CDR1 is MDHEN and CDR2 is SYDVKM in the germline V gene. V was cut by 7 bases and J by 6 bases, with 21 bases left in between. This CDR3 contains 15 residues. The CDR3 reads CASKTGKRALDGYTF. CDR3 sequence (DNA): TGTGCCAGCAAGACAGGCAAAAGGGCCCTGGATGGCTACACCTTC.

CDR3 coding DNA: TGTGCCAGCAGCTCTAGGACAGGGGAGAATGGCTACACCTTC. Residues: CASSSRTGENGYTF. The V gene is TRBV7-8, the J gene TRBJ1-2; 9 bases are shared with TRBD1. The CDR3 extends over 14 amino acids. V shed 4 bases, J shed 6 bases, and the junction held 6 bases outside the gene matches. Germline V gene sequence: CDR1 SGHVS, CDR2 FQNEAQ.

The chain has TRBV28 and TRBJ2-7, with 7 bases fitting TRBD1. CDR3 length: 13 amino acids. V shed 9 bases and J 1 base; nucleotides not matched to a gene: 6. From germline, CDR1 is MDHEN and CDR2 SYDVKM. Here the CDR3 reads CASRQGGSYEQYF. In DNA, the CDR3 is TGTGCCAGTAGACAGGGTGGGTCCTACGAGCAGTACTTC.

The CDR3 nucleotides read TGCGCCAGCAGCCAAGAGGGACTAGCGGGAGGGATTTACAATGAGCAGTTCTTC. Amino acid sequence: CASSQEGLAGGIYNEQFF. V and J are TRBV4-3 and TRBJ2-1, with 16 bases identical to TRBD2. Germline CDR1 is LGHNA and CDR2 is YSLEER. The J segment lost 4 bases and the V segment lost 0 bases, leaving 3 bases of the junction unmatched. CDR3 length equals 18 residues.

The gene calls are TRBV28 and TRBJ1-1; TRBD1 might be the D (6 bases). The V and J ends lost 8 bases and 4 bases respectively, with 17 bases between them. CDR3 length equals 14 residues. Germline CDR1 MDHEN, CDR2 SYDVKM. As DNA, the CDR3 is TGTGCCAGCTATTCTTTTAGGGGGAGCACTGAAGCTTTCTTT. This translates into CASYSFRGSTEAFF.

The chain joins TRBV5-1 to TRBJ2-3; weak D call: TRBD2 (6 bases). The germline V gene has CDR1 SGHRS and CDR2 YFSETQ. The CDR3 consists of 15 residues. V lost 4 bases and J lost 8, with 20 bases in between. The CDR3 DNA is TGCGCCAGCAGCCCAGAGACTAGGGTAGGGAGTACGCAGTATTTT. The encoded protein is CASSPETRVGSTQYF. Together with reference TRBV5-1 and TRBJ2-3, the CDR3 gives the full variable domain: KAGVTQTPRYLIKTRGQQVTLSCSPISGHRSVSWYQQTPGQGLQFLFEYFSETQRNKGNFPGRFSGRQFSNSRSEMNVSTLELGDSALYLCASSPETRVGSTQYFGPGTRLTVL.

J is TRBJ2-7 and V is TRBV28; 8 bases fit TRBD1. Germline CDR1 reads MDHEN; CDR2 reads SYDVKM. V gave up 0 bases and J gave up 4 bases; unmatched junction bases: 5. The CDR3 is 15 amino acids. CDR3: CASSLWAGGQYEQYF. Written as DNA, the CDR3 is TGTGCCAGCAGTTTATGGGCAGGGGGCCAGTACGAGCAGTACTTC.

This chain joins TRBV7-6 and TRBJ2-7, with 9 bases fitting TRBD1. Per the germline V gene, CDR1 is SGHVS and CDR2 is FNYEAQ. V was clipped by 5 bases and J by 3 bases; unmatched bases: 8. This CDR3 contains 15 residues. The CDR3 region is CASSLTGQGDYEQYF. CDR3 coding DNA: TGTGCCAGCAGCCTAACGGGACAGGGTGACTACGAGCAGTACTTC.